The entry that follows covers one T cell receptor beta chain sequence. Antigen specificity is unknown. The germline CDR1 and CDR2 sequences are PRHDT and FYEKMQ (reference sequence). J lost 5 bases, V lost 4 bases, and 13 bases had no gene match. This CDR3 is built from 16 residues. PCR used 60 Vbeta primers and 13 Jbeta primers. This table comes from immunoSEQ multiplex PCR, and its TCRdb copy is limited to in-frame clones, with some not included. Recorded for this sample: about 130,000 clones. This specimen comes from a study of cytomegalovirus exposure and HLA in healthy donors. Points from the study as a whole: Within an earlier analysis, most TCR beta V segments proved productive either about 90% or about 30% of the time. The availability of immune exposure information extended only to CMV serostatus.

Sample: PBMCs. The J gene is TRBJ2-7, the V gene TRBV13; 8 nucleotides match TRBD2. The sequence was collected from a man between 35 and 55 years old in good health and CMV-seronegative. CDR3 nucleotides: TGTGCCAGCAGCTACCCCGCGAGCGGGAGTAACCACGAGCAGTACTTC. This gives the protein CASSYPASGSNHEQYF. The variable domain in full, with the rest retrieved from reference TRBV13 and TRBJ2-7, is AAGVIQSPRHLIKEKRETATLKCYPIPRHDTVYWYQQGPGQDPQFLISFYEKMQSDKGSIPDRFSAQQFSDYHSELNMSSLELGDSALYFCASSYPASGSNHEQYFGPGTRLTVT.